Below, 18 T cell receptor beta chains from the same sample are listed, as sequenced in a study of T cells in Graves' hyperthyroidism and ophthalmopathy. RNA transcripts yielded amplified TCR beta CDR3 regions. The study used the HTBI primer set for a first-round RT-PCR of the TCR CDR3. Using its own MiXCR run on the multiplex PCR reads, TCRdb lists one record per CDR3 protein. The profile shows fewer than 550,000 distinct CDR3 sequences, approximately 14% of them singletons. Sequencing was carried out using blood. The source of these receptors is a woman aged 18-30 years with Graves' hyperthyroidism.

The rearrangement uses TRBV5-1 and TRBJ2-5; 9 bases are shared with TRBD2. The germline V gene has CDR1 SGHRS and CDR2 YFSETQ. Trimming cost V 5 bases and J 2 bases; bases outside gene matches: 7. There are 15 residues in the CDR3. The CDR3 sequence is CASRLAGTTQETQYF. In DNA form, the CDR3 reads TGCGCCAGCAGGCTAGCGGGGACAACACAAGAGACCCAGTACTTC.

In its sample, this clonotype was seen many times. This chain uses TRBV28 with TRBJ1-2; D remains unclear. The V and J ends lost 3 bases and 5 bases respectively, with 16 bases between them. The germline V gene has CDR1 MDHEN and CDR2 SYDVKM. The CDR3 runs to 15 residues. CDR3: CASSLQLKPVYGYTF. The CDR3, as DNA: TGTGCCAGCAGTTTGCAGCTCAAACCCGTATATGGCTACACCTTC.

This clonotype was picked up many times. This sequence joins TRBV20-1 and TRBJ2-5, with D possibly TRBD2 on 7 matching bases. Germline V gene lookup returns CDR1 DFQATT and CDR2 SNEGSKA (reference sequence). V was shortened by 6 bases and J by 4 bases, with 15 bases between the two germline ends. The CDR3 length is 13 residues. The CDR3 sequence: CSAGLVTGETQYF. DNA of the CDR3: TGCAGTGCAGGACTAGTGACAGGAGAGACCCAGTACTTC.

This clonotype has just a few counts. The chain uses TRBV29-1 and TRBJ2-5, with 7 positions matching TRBD2. The germline V gene has CDR1 SQVTM and CDR2 ANQGSEA. Trimming at V came to 4 bases and at J to 5 bases, leaving 10 bases not matched to a gene. This CDR3 is built from 14 residues. The CDR3 here is CSVVVAGPGETQYF. CDR3 coding DNA: TGCAGCGTTGTGGTAGCGGGCCCGGGGGAGACCCAGTACTTC.

This clonotype has at least ten counts. The rearrangement joins TRBV28 to TRBJ2-7, with D unclear. Trimming cost V 6 bases and J 5 bases, with 11 bases left between them. Germline CDR1 and CDR2: MDHEN and SYDVKM. The CDR3 consists of 12 residues. This chain's CDR3 is CASSERPHEQYF. Here the CDR3 DNA reads TGTGCCAGCAGCGAGCGCCCACACGAGCAGTACTTC.

In its sample, this clonotype was seen a few times. V usage is TRBV6-2 or TRBV6-3 and J usage is TRBJ2-7; TRBD1 agrees at 10 bases. V shed 8 bases and J 2 bases; nucleotides not matched to a gene: 6. The CDR3 is 14 residues long. Looked up from germline, CDR1 is MNHEY and CDR2 is SVGEGT. The CDR3 DNA follows: TGTGCCAGCCAATGGGGGACAGGGGCCTACGAGCAGTACTTC. This gives the protein CASQWGTGAYEQYF.

This clonotype has only a few counts. The chain employs TRBV19 and TRBJ1-2, with D possibly TRBD1 on 6 matching bases. This CDR3 is 15 amino acids long. The V end was cut by 0 bases, the J end by 6 bases, with 14 bases between. Germline CDR1 LNHDA, CDR2 SQIVND (reference sequence). The CDR3 loop is CASSIDGQILNGYTF. CDR3 coding DNA: TGTGCCAGTAGTATAGACGGACAGATTTTAAATGGCTACACCTTC.

The sample holds many counts of this clonotype. The chain recombines TRBV10-1 with TRBJ2-2, with 7 bases fitting TRBD1. The germline gives CDR1 WNHNN, CDR2 SYGVQD (reference sequence). The CDR3 is made up of 16 amino acids. With V trimmed by 6 bases and J by 4 bases, 11 bases remained unmatched. CDR3 coding DNA: TGCGCCAGCAGCCCCACAGGGGCCTTAGGCACCGGGGAGCTGTTTTTT. It codes for CASSPTGALGTGELFF.

This clonotype appeared many times. The genes are TRBV7-3 and TRBJ2-1; D is possibly TRBD1 or TRBD2 (5 bases each). Looked up from germline, CDR1 is SGHTA and CDR2 is FQGTGA. V lost 5 bases and J 6 bases, leaving 8 bases between the germline ends. CDR3 length: 12 amino acids. The CDR3 region has the DNA TGTGCCAGCAGCCTGAGGGGCAATGAGCAGTTCTTC. This translates into CASSLRGNEQFF.

In regard to this clonotype: One end of the junction varies from germline; a read error may be responsible. The V call is TRBV28, the J call TRBJ2-3; either TRBD1 or TRBD2 may supply D (5 bases each). CDR3 length: 17 amino acids. Germline V gives CDR1 MDHEN, CDR2 SYDVKM. As DNA, the CDR3 is TGTGCCCGCAGTCCAACCCGGCAGGGTTCGAGGGCAGATACGCAGTATTTT. It specifies CARSPTRQGSRADTQYF.

This clonotype was picked up a small number of times. The V and J genes are TRBV20-1 and TRBJ2-2; 9 bases fit TRBD2. Germline values: CDR1 DFQATT, CDR2 SNEGSKA (reference sequence). V lost 2 bases, J lost 5 bases, and 3 bases stayed unmatched. This CDR3 has 14 amino acids. CDR3 sequence: CSARQAGGTGELFF. CDR3 DNA: TGCAGTGCTAGACAAGCGGGAGGAACCGGGGAGCTGTTTTTT.

This clonotype came up many times. The V call is TRBV20-1, the J call TRBJ2-7; TRBD2 matches 11 bases. Looked up from germline, CDR1 is DFQATT and CDR2 is SNEGSKA (reference sequence). The CDR3 sequence is 15 residues long. J lost 1 base, V lost 3 bases, and 5 bases had no gene match. The CDR3 DNA sequence: TGCAGTGCTAGGAGTGGGACTAGCGGATCCTACGAGCAGTACTTC. Translating it yields CSARSGTSGSYEQYF.

The V gene is TRBV6-1, the J gene TRBJ1-2; D call uncertain. There are 14 residues in the CDR3. The germline CDR1 and CDR2 sequences are MNHNS and SASEGT. V was cut by 2 bases and J by 5 bases, with 12 bases left in between. The CDR3 nucleotides are TGTGCCAGCAGTGAAACTTTTCTTGGGTATGGCTACACCTTC. Protein: CASSETFLGYGYTF.

This clonotype was found many times. The V gene is TRBV20-1, the J gene TRBJ2-1, with 10 positions matching TRBD2. The CDR3 totals 15 residues. Germline CDR1 DFQATT, CDR2 SNEGSKA (reference sequence). V was pared by 6 bases and J by 8 bases, with 13 bases of the junction left unmatched. CDR3 in amino acids: CSATSIAGGWDEQFF. CDR3 coding DNA: TGCAGTGCCACTTCGATAGCGGGAGGCTGGGATGAGCAGTTCTTC.

V is TRBV12-3 or TRBV12-4 and J is TRBJ1-2; no clear D gene. This CDR3 spans 11 amino acids. The V end was cut by 4 bases, the J end by 14 bases, with 14 bases between. CDR3 region: CASSSGHLSTF. In DNA, the CDR3 is TGTGCCAGCAGTTCGGGCCATCTCAGTACCTTC.

The chain couples TRBV11-3 to TRBJ2-1; the match to TRBD2 covers 12 bases. Germline loops: CDR1 SGHNT, CDR2 YENEEA. CDR3 length: 14 residues. Unmatched junction bases numbered 4, after V lost 5 bases and J lost 8 bases. CDR3 bases: TGTGCCAGCAGCGCTAGCGGGGGGGCGGATGAGCAGTTCTTC. Encoded protein: CASSASGGADEQFF.

This clonotype was picked up many times. This sequence joins TRBV12-3 or TRBV12-4 and TRBJ2-5, with D unresolved. Trimming cost V 3 bases and J 4 bases, with 6 bases left between them. The CDR3 length is 12 residues. CDR3 amino acids: CASSFRTETQYF. CDR3 DNA sequence: TGTGCCAGCAGTTTTCGTACAGAGACCCAGTACTTC.

The gene calls are TRBV9 and TRBJ1-2; D remains ambiguous. The CDR3 contains 14 residues. CDR1 SGDLS and CDR2 YYNGEE come from the germline V gene. The V end was cut by 0 bases, the J end by 1 base, with 7 bases between. The CDR3 region is CASSVENSNYGYTF. The CDR3 nucleotides are TGTGCCAGCAGCGTAGAGAACAGTAACTATGGCTACACCTTC.